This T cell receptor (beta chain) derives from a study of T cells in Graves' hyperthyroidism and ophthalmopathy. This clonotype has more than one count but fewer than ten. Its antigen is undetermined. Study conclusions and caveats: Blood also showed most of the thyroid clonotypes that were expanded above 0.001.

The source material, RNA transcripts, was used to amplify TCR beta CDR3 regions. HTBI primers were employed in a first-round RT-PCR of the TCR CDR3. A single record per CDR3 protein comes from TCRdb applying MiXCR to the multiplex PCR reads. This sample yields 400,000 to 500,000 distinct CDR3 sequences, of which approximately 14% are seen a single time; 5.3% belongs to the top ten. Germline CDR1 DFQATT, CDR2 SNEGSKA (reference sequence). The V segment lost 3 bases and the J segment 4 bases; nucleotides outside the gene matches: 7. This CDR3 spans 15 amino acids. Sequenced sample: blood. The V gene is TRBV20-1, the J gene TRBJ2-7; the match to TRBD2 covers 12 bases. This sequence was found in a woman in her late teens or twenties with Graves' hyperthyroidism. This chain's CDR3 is CSASKASGRAYEQYF. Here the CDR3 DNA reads TGCAGTGCTAGTAAGGCTAGCGGGAGGGCATACGAGCAGTACTTC.